This T cell receptor (beta chain) appears in the sequencing data of a study of early T cells in non-severe SARS-CoV-2 infection. This clonotype was detected only a few times. Individual cDNA molecules each received unique molecular identifiers attached to them. TCRdb itself ran the 5' RACE reads through MiXCR, one entry per CDR3 protein. The sample has 55,000 to 65,000 distinct CDR3 sequences; 8% to 9.5% are singletons. Germline V gene data show CDR1 as MNHNS and CDR2 as SASEGT. There are 15 residues in the CDR3. Between the trimmed V and J ends, which lost 2 bases and 10 bases, there was a span of 19 bases.

This sequence was found in an adult who was a healthcare worker with PCR-confirmed SARS-CoV-2 infection or an uninfected control (not recorded which). Sequenced: whole blood. The genes are TRBV6-1 and TRBJ2-3; either TRBD1 or TRBD2 may fit D (5 bases each). The CDR3 here is CASSETGPTLVSQYF. The CDR3 DNA sequence: TGTGCCAGCAGTGAAACGGGACCTACCCTAGTGTCGCAGTATTTT.